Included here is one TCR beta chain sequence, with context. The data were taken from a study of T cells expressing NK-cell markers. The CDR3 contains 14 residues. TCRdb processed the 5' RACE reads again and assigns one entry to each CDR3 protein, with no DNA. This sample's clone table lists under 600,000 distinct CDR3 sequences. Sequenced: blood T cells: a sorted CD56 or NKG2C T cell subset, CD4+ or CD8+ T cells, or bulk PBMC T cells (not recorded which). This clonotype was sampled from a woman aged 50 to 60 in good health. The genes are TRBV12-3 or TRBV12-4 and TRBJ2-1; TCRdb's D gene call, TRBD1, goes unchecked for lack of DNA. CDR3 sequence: CASILDRGYNEQFF.